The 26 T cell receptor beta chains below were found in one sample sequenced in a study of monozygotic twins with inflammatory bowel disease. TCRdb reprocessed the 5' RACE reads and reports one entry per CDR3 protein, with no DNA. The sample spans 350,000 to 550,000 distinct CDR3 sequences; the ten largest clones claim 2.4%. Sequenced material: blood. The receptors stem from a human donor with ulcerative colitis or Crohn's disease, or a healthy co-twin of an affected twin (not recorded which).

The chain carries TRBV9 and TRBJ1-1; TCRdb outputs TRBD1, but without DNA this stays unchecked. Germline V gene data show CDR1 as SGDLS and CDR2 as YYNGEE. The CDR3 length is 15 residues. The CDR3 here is CASSVGWTMNTEAFF.

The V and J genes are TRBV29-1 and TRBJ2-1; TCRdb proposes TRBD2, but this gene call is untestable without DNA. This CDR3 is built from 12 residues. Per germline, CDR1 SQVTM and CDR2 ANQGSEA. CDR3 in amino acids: CSVDEGLDEQFF.

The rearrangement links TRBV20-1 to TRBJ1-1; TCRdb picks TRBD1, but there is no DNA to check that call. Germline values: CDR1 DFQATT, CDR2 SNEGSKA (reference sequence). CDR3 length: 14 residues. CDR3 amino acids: CSARVGQGFGEAFF.

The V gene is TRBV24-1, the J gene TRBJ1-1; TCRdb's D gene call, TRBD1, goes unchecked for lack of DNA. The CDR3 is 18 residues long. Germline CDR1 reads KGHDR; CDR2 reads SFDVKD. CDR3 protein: CATSDLGGHDRSAAEAFF.

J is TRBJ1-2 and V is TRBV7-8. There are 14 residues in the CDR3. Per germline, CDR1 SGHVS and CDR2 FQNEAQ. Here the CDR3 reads CASSLAWSNYGYTF.

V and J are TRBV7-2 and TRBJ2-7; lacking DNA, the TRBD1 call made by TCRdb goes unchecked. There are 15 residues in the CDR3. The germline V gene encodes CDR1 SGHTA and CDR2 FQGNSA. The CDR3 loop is CASSLQGQGGYEQYF.

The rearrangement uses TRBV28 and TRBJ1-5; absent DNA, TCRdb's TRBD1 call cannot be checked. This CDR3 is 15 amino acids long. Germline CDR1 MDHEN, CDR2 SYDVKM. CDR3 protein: CASSETGDEGQPQHF.

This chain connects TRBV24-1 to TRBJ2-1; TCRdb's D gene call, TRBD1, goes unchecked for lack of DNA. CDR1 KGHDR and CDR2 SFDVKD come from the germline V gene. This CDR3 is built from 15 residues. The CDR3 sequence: CATSDSRGTGNEQFF.

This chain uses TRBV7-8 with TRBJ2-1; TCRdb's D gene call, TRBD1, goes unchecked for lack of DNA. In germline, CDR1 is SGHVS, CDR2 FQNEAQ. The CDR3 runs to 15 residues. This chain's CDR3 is CASSWGTGRYNEQFF.

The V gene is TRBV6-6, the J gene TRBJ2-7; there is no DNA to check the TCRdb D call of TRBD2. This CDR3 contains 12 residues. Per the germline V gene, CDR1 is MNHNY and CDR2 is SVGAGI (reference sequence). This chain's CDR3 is CASGTGAYEQYF.

CDR3 sequence: CASSPPHPGGTYNSPLHF. The chain recombines TRBV11-1 with TRBJ1-6. The CDR3 runs 18 residues. In germline, CDR1 is SGHAT, CDR2 FQDESV (reference sequence).

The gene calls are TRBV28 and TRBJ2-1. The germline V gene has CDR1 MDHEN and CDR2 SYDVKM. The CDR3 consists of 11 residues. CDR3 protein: CASSFLGFQFF.

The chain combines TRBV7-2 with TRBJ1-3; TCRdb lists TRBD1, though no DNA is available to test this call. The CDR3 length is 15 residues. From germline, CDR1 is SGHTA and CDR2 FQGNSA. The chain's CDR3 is CASSLEPAPGNTIYF.

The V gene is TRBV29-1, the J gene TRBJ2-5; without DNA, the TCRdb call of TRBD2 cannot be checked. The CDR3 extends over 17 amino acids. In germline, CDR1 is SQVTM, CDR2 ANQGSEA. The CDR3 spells CSVERAGTSRYQETQYF.

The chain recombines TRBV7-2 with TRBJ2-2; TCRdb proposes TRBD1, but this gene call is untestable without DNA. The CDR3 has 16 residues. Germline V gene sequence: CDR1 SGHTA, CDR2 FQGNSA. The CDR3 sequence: CASGGGQTLNTGELFF.

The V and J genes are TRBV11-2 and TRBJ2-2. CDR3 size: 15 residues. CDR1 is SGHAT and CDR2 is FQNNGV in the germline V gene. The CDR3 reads CASSHLTLNTGELFF.

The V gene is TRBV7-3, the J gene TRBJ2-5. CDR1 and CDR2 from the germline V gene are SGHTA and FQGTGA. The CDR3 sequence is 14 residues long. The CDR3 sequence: CASSLGYEGGTQYF. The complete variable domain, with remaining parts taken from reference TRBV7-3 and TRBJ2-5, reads GAGVSQTPSNKVTEKGKYVELRCDPISGHTALYWYRQSLGQGPEFLIYFQGTGAADDSGLPNDRFFAVRPEGSVSTLKIQRTERGDSAVYLCASSLGYEGGTQYFGPGTRLLVL.

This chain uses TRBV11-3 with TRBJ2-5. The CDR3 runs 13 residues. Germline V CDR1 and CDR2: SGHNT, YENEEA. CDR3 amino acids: CASSFSARETQYF.

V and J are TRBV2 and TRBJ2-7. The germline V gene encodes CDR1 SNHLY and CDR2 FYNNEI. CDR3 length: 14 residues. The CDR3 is CAISGETIFYEQYF.

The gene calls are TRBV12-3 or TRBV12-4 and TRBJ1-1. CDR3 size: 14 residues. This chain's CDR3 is CASRGQVMNTEAFF.

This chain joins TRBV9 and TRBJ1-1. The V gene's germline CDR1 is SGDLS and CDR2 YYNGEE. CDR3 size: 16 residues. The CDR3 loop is CASSSPSGSSNTEAFF.

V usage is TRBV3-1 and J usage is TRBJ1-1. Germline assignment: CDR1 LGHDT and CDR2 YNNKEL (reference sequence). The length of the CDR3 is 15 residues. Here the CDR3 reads CASSPDLGLNTEAFF.

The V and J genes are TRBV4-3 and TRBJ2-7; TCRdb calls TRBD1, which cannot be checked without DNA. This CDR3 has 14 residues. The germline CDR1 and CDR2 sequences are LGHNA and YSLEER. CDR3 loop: CASSQGQTGGKQYF.

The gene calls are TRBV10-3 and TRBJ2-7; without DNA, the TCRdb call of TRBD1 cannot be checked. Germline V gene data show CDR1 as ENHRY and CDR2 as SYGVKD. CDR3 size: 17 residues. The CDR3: CAISSSGRDRGPYEQYF.

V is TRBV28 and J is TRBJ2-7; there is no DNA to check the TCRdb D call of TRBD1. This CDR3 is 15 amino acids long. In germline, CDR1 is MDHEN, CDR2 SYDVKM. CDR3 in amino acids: CASSFPRARAGEQYF.

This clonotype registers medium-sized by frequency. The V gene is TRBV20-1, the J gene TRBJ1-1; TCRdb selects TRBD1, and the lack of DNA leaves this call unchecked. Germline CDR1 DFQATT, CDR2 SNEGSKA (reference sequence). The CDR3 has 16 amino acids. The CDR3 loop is CSARDGTAPLNTEAFF.